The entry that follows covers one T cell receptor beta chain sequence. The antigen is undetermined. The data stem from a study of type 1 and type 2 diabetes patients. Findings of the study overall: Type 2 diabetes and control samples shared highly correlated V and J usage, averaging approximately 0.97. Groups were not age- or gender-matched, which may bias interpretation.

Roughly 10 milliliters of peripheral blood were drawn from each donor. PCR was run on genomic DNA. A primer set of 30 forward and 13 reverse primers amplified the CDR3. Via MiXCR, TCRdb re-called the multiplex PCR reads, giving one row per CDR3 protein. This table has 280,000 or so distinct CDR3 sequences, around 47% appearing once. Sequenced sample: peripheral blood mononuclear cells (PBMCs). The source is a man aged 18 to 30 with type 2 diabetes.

The CDR3 DNA reads as TGTGCCAGTAGAGAGACAGGGGTGGTCGGGGTTAAAGAGACCCAGTACTTC. Protein product: CASRETGVVGVKETQYF. This sequence joins TRBV19 and TRBJ2-5; 8 bases are a match to TRBD1. The CDR3 has 17 amino acids. CDR1 and CDR2 (germline): LNHDA, SQIVND (reference sequence). V lost 6 bases to trimming and J lost 3 bases; unmatched junction nucleotides: 15.